This TCR beta chain stems from a study of T cells after yellow fever vaccination. Study outcomes and limitations: Abundant clonotypes from the bulk population could get into FACS-sorted repertoires as contaminants. The study found a weaker secondary response that peaked faster, day 5 versus 15.

The CDR3 extends over 15 amino acids. Trimming removed 1 base from V and 6 bases from J, with 13 bases in between. TCRdb reprocessed the 5' RACE reads with MiXCR, giving one entry per CDR3 protein. The table has more than 300,000 distinct CDR3 sequences, roughly a tenth seen once. Of note for this clonotype: What it recognizes is unknown.

The clonotype was recovered from a young man who received the YFV17D yellow fever vaccine. The sample consisted of CD4+ T cells sorted from PBMCs, taken 45 days after the yellow fever booster vaccination. The rearrangement joins TRBV12-3 or TRBV12-4 to TRBJ1-5, with D perhaps matching TRBD1 (5 bases). CDR3 in amino acids: CASSLGLGTIQPQHF. The DNA of the CDR3 is TGTGCCAGCAGTTTAGGCTTGGGGACGATTCAGCCCCAGCATTTT.